Each of the 12 T cell receptor beta chains below was sequenced from the same sample in a study of T cell responses to AZD1222 COVID-19 vaccine. Clones were sequenced by immunoSEQ multiplex PCR, and TCRdb holds only the in-frame ones, with some missing. This table holds 40,000 to 55,000 clones, around 90% found once. This specimen was peripheral blood, taken 28 days after the second AZD1222 dose. All receptors derive from an adult who received the AZD1222 COVID-19 vaccine.

The CDR3 DNA follows: TGTGCCAGCAGCAGGACTAGCGGGAGAACAGATACGCAGTATTTT. Translated: CASSRTSGRTDTQYF. The J gene is TRBJ2-3, the V gene TRBV5-4; 13 bases line up with TRBD2. Germline CDR1 SGHNT, CDR2 YYREEE (reference sequence). The V and J ends lost 4 bases and 3 bases, in that order; junction bases with no gene match: 2. This CDR3 has 15 residues.

V usage is TRBV9 and J usage is TRBJ2-7; weak D call: TRBD2 (5 bases). Trimming pared 4 bases from V and 7 bases from J, leaving 15 bases between. From germline, CDR1 is SGDLS and CDR2 YYNGEE. This CDR3 spans 13 amino acids. The CDR3 nucleotides are TGTGCCAGCAGCCCCGCTGGCTCGGGGGAGCAGTACTTC. Translated: CASSPAGSGEQYF.

This chain links TRBV5-1 with TRBJ2-1, with 11 positions matching TRBD2. The junction had 6 bases not matched to a gene; V was cut back by 1 base and J by 6 bases. Germline V lookup: CDR1 SGHRS, CDR2 YFSETQ. The CDR3 consists of 16 residues. CDR3 in DNA: TGCGCCAGCAGCTTGATAGCGGGAGGGCCGGGCAATGAGCAGTTCTTC. This gives the protein CASSLIAGGPGNEQFF. Full variable domain (remainder filled in from reference TRBV5-1 and TRBJ2-1): KAGVTQTPRYLIKTRGQQVTLSCSPISGHRSVSWYQQTPGQGLQFLFEYFSETQRNKGNFPGRFSGRQFSNSRSEMNVSTLELGDSALYLCASSLIAGGPGNEQFFGPGTRLTVL.

The chain is built from TRBV9 and TRBJ2-7; TRBD2 matches 11 bases. The CDR3 totals 12 residues. The ends lost 7 bases at V and 5 bases at J; junction bases unmatched: 2. Germline CDR1 reads SGDLS; CDR2 reads YYNGEE. The CDR3 nucleotides read TGTGCCAGCTCACTAGCGGGGGACGAGCAGTACTTC. This gives the protein CASSLAGDEQYF. Drawing the rest from reference TRBV9 and TRBJ2-7, the complete variable domain is DSGVTQTPKHLITATGQRVTLRCSPRSGDLSVYWYQQSLDQGLQFLIQYYNGEERAKGNILERFSAQQFPDLHSELNLSSLELGDSALYFCASSLAGDEQYFGPGTRLTVT.

The chain employs TRBV4-3 and TRBJ2-1; 7 bases line up with TRBD2. V gave up 0 bases and J gave up 1 base; unmatched junction bases: 3. Per the germline V gene, CDR1 is LGHNA and CDR2 is YSLEER. The CDR3 has 16 residues. This CDR3 is CASSQDTGGSYNEQFF. The CDR3, as DNA: TGCGCCAGCAGCCAAGATACCGGGGGGTCCTACAATGAGCAGTTCTTC.

The CDR3 bases are TGTGCCAGCAGCTTTAGTTTGGGGGACCCCTTCTATGGCTACACCTTC. Encoded protein: CASSFSLGDPFYGYTF. This sequence joins TRBV7-2 and TRBJ1-2, with D perhaps matching TRBD1 (5 bases). The CDR3 loop spans 16 amino acids. Trimming shortened V by 3 bases and J by 4 bases, and 18 bases separated the two germline ends. Germline V gene data show CDR1 as SGHTA and CDR2 as FQGNSA.

V usage is TRBV30 and J usage is TRBJ2-2; 12 nucleotides agree with TRBD2. The CDR3 runs 17 residues. Germline CDR1 reads GTSNPN; CDR2 reads SVGIG (reference sequence). The junction had 8 bases not matched to a gene; V was cut back by 4 bases and J by 2 bases. DNA of the CDR3: TGTGCCTGGATGGGACTAGCGGGCTCCTCAAACACCGGGGAGCTGTTTTTT. This sequence encodes CAWMGLAGSSNTGELFF. The full variable domain, with the rest looked up from reference TRBV30 and TRBJ2-2, is SQTIHQWPATLVQPVGSPLSLECTVEGTSNPNLYWYRQAAGRGLQLLFYSVGIGQISSEVPQNLSASRPQDRQFILSSKKLLLSDSGFYLCAWMGLAGSSNTGELFFGEGSRLTVL.

V usage is TRBV29-1 and J usage is TRBJ2-1, with D possibly TRBD2 on 6 matching bases. Germline-derived CDR1 and CDR2 are SQVTM and ANQGSEA. Trimming pared 7 bases from V and 4 bases from J, leaving 20 bases between. The CDR3 totals 15 residues. CDR3 region: CSAISGGKGYNEQFF. The CDR3 DNA is TGCAGCGCCATATCAGGCGGGAAGGGGTACAATGAGCAGTTCTTC.

The V and J genes are TRBV2 and TRBJ2-7, with D perhaps TRBD1 or TRBD2 (5 bases each). Germline-derived CDR1 and CDR2 are SNHLY and FYNNEI. The CDR3 has 12 residues. Trimming took off 4 bases at V and 4 bases at J, with 8 bases between the two ends. CDR3 region: CASSGGGYEQYF. The DNA of the CDR3 is TGTGCCAGCAGTGGGGGCGGGTACGAGCAGTACTTC.

The chain carries TRBV5-3 and TRBJ1-1, with D possibly being TRBD1 (5 bases). TRBV5-3 falls under the ORF class, with uncertain function. The CDR3 loop spans 16 amino acids. The V and J ends lost 4 bases and 4 bases respectively, with 20 bases between them. CDR3 coding DNA: TGTGCCAGAAGCCCTAAGCCGGGACGGGATAGCACTGAAGCTTTCTTT. Translating it yields CARSPKPGRDSTEAFF.

The rearrangement joins TRBV4-1 to TRBJ1-2; no reliable D call. The CDR3 has 12 amino acids. V was clipped by 0 bases and J by 8 bases, with 7 bases between them. CDR1 is MGHRA, CDR2 YSYEKL, per germline. The CDR3 DNA follows: TGCGCCAGCAGCCAAGAGGGGATGGGCTACACCTTC. Translating it yields CASSQEGMGYTF.

The chain recombines TRBV7-3 with TRBJ1-1; D perhaps matches TRBD1 (6 bases). Trimming removed 5 bases at V and 2 bases at J, with 15 bases between. Germline-derived CDR1 and CDR2 are SGHTA and FQGTGA. The CDR3 consists of 15 residues. CDR3 sequence reads: CASSPRGVVNTEAFF. The DNA for the CDR3 is TGTGCCAGCAGCCCGAGGGGGGTGGTTAACACTGAAGCTTTCTTT.